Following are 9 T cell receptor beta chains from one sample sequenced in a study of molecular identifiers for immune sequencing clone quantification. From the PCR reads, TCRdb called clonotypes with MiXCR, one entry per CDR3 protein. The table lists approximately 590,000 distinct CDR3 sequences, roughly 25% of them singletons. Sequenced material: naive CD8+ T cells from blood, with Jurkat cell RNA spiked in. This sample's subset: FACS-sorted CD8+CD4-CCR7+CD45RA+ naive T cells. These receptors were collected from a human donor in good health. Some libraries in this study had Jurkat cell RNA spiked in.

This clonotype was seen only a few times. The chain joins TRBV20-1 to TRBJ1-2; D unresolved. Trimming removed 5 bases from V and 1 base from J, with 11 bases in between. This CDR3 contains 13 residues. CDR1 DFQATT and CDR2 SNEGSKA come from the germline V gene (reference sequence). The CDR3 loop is CSAPETHNYGYTF. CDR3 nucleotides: TGCAGTGCTCCAGAGACACATAACTATGGCTACACCTTC.

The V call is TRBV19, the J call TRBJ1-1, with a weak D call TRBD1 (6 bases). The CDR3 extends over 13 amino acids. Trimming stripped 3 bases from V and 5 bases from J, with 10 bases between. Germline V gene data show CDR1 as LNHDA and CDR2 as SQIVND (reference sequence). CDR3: CASSMGAGTEAFF. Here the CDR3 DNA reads TGTGCCAGTAGTATGGGGGCGGGAACTGAAGCTTTCTTT.

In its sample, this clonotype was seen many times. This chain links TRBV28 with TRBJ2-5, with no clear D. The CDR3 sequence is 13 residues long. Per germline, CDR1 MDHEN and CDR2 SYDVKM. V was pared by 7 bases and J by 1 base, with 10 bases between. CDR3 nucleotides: TGTGCCAGCAATAGTTGGGGCCAAGAGACCCAGTACTTC. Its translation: CASNSWGQETQYF.

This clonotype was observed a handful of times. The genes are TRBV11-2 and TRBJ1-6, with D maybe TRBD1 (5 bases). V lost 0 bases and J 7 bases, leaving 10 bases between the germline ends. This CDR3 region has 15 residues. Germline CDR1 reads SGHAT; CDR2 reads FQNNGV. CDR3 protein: CASSLEGGWNSPLHF. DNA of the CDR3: TGTGCCAGCAGCTTAGAGGGGGGGTGGAATTCACCCCTCCACTTT.

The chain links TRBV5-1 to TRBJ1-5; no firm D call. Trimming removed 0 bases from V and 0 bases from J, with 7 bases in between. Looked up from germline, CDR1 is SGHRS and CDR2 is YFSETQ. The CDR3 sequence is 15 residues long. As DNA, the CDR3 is TGCGCCAGCAGCTTGGCCCCCAATAGCAATCAGCCCCAGCATTTT. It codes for CASSLAPNSNQPQHF.

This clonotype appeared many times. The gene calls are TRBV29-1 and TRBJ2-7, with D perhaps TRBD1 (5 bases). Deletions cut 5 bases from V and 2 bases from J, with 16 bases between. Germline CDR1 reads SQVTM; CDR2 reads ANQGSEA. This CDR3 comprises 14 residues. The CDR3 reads CSVLSAGKTYEQYF. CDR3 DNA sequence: TGCAGCGTTCTCTCGGCAGGGAAAACCTACGAGCAGTACTTC.

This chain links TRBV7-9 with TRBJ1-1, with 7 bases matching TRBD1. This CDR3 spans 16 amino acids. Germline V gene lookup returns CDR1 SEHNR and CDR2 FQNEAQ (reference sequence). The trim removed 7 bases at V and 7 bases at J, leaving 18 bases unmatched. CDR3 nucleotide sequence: TGTGCCAGCACCCCCTCGAAAGGGGGCGGAGGAAGTGAAGCTTTCTTT. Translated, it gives CASTPSKGGGGSEAFF.

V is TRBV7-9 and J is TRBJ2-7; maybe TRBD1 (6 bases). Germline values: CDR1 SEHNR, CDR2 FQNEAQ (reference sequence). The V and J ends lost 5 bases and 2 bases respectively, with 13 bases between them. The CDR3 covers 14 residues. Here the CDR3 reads CASSRWDTTYEQYF. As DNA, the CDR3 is TGTGCCAGCAGCCGATGGGACACCACCTACGAGCAGTACTTC.

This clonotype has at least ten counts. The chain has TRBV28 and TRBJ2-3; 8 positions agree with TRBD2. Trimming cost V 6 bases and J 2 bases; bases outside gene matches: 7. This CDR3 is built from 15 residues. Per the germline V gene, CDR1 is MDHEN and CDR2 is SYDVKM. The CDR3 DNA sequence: TGTGCCAGCAGCTTTCCTAGCGGGTTCACAGATACGCAGTATTTT. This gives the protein CASSFPSGFTDTQYF.